This T cell receptor beta chain was recovered during a study of beta chain features in type 1 diabetes. On the study more broadly: When patients were set against healthy donors, age, gender and cell yields were similar. Study-wide findings and caveats: PCR may have favored shorter templates equally in patients and controls. Shorter TCRB CDR3s, moderately but significantly so, were found in Type 1 diabetes patients in all four CD4+ subsets. For type 1 diabetes patients, VDJ junctions showed fewer insertions and more deletions. Patients' naive, central memory and regulatory TCRB repertoires appeared more alike than those of healthy donors.

The isolated RNA, all of it, was reverse transcribed, so expressed TCRB transcripts were what got sequenced. Data came from immunoSEQ multiplex PCR; TCRdb stores just in-frame clones and leaves some out. Of around 50,000 clones in the sample, roughly 45% were seen once. About this clone: Antigen specificity is unknown.

The sequencing sample was made of stem cell memory CD4+ T cells from blood. The TCR comes from a man aged 25-40 years with type 1 diabetes.

The CDR3 spells CASRPRDRRQETQYF. The CDR3 DNA follows: TGTGCCAGCAGGCCCCGGGACAGACGGCAAGAGACCCAGTACTTC. The chain joins TRBV27 to TRBJ2-5, with TRBD1 identical over 7 bases. Germline trimming cut 6 bases from V and 2 bases from J; bases unmatched to any gene: 9. This CDR3 contains 15 residues. CDR1 is MNHEY and CDR2 is SMNVEV in the germline V gene (reference sequence).